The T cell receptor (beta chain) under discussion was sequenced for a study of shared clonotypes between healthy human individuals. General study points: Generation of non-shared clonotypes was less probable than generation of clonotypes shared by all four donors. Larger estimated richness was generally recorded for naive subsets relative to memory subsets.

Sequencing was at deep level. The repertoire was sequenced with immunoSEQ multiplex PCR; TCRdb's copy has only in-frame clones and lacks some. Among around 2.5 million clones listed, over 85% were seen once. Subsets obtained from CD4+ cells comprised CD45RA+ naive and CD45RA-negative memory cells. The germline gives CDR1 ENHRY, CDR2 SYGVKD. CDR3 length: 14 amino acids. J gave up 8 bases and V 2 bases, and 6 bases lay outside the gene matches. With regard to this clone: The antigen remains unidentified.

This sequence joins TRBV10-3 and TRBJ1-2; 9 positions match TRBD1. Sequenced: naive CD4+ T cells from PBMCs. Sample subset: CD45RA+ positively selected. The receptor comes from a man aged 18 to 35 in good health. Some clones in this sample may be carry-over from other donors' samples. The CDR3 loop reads CAISERDRDLGYTF. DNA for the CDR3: TGTGCCATCAGTGAGCGGGACAGGGACTTAGGCTACACCTTC.